The rows below give T cell receptor beta chains drawn from one sample of a study of regulatory T cells in long-lasting Graves disease. One entry per CDR3 protein results from TCRdb running MiXCR on the multiplex PCR reads. Among some 200,000 distinct CDR3 sequences, roughly 19% were seen once, and the ten largest hold approximately 12%. The data also belong to a second study, concerning T cells in Graves' hyperthyroidism and ophthalmopathy.

This specimen was peripheral blood mononuclear cells (PBMCs), taken at new diagnosis, from a patient treated with antithyroid drugs. All receptors come from a woman in her twenties or thirties with Graves disease. CDR3s include the opening cysteine and the closing phenylalanine or tryptophan. Fields, in order: CDR3 DNA, CDR3 protein, J gene, D gene, clone size, V gene. The D gene is left open where the match is weak. Rows give clone size only sometimes, using once, few, many, or a class for an expanded clone.

CDR3nt: TGTGCCAGCAGTTCACCGGGGACAGGCGCCAAAAACATTCAGTACTTC
CDR3aa: CASSSPGTGAKNIQYF
j_gene: TRBJ2-4
d_gene: TRBD1
abundance: .
v_gene: TRBV28

CDR3nt: TGTGCCACCAGTGACCTCTTCTCCGGGGAGCTGTTTTTT
CDR3aa: CATSDLFSGELFF
j_gene: TRBJ2-2
d_gene: .
abundance: many
v_gene: TRBV24-1

CDR3nt: TGTGCCAGCAGTTTACGCAGCACCCTCTTAGCGGGATACAATGAGCAGTTCTTC
CDR3aa: CASSLRSTLLAGYNEQFF
j_gene: TRBJ2-1
d_gene: TRBD2
abundance: many
v_gene: TRBV28

CDR3nt: TGTGCCAGCAGGAGCGGTGACTACAATGAGCAGTTCTTC
CDR3aa: CASRSGDYNEQFF
j_gene: TRBJ2-1
d_gene: .
abundance: many
v_gene: TRBV28

CDR3nt: TGTGCCAGCAGTTATTCTGGGAGGTTGAGTGGCTACACCTTC
CDR3aa: CASSYSGRLSGYTF
j_gene: TRBJ1-2
d_gene: .
abundance: many
v_gene: TRBV27

CDR3nt: TGTGCCTGGAGTGTACGGAAGACTAGCGGGAGTGGCGGGTACGAGCAGTACTTC
CDR3aa: CAWSVRKTSGSGGYEQYF
j_gene: TRBJ2-7
d_gene: TRBD2
abundance: many
v_gene: TRBV30

CDR3nt: TGCGCCAGCAGTCTCCGCGGAGCGGAGTCCCCCTACGAGCAGTACTTC
CDR3aa: CASSLRGAESPYEQYF
j_gene: TRBJ2-7
d_gene: .
abundance: many
v_gene: TRBV5-1

CDR3nt: TGTGCCAGCAGCCTCCGGGCTAAAAACATTCAGTACTTC
CDR3aa: CASSLRAKNIQYF
j_gene: TRBJ2-4
d_gene: .
abundance: many
v_gene: TRBV11-2

CDR3nt: TGCAGTGCTCGGCCGGGACTCCCCACAGATACGCAGTATTTT
CDR3aa: CSARPGLPTDTQYF
j_gene: TRBJ2-3
d_gene: .
abundance: .
v_gene: TRBV20-1

CDR3nt: TGTGCCAGCAGCTTCGCCAGGGGGCGGTCGAACACCGGGGAGCTGTTTTTT
CDR3aa: CASSFARGRSNTGELFF
j_gene: TRBJ2-2
d_gene: TRBD1
abundance: many
v_gene: TRBV11-2

CDR3nt: TGCAGTGCTAGAGATTTGGGACAGCCGAATCAGCCCCAGCATTTT
CDR3aa: CSARDLGQPNQPQHF
j_gene: TRBJ1-5
d_gene: TRBD1
abundance: many
v_gene: TRBV20-1

CDR3nt: TGTGCCATCAGTGTTCACAGCTGGAACACCGGGGAGCTGTTTTTT
CDR3aa: CAISVHSWNTGELFF
j_gene: TRBJ2-2
d_gene: .
abundance: many
v_gene: TRBV10-3

CDR3nt: TGTGCCAGCAGCTCAAGGTACTACAATGAGCAGTTCTTC
CDR3aa: CASSSRYYNEQFF
j_gene: TRBJ2-1
d_gene: .
abundance: many
v_gene: TRBV5-6

CDR3nt: TGTGCCAGTTCGAGCAAGACAGGCTATGGCTACACCTTC
CDR3aa: CASSSKTGYGYTF
j_gene: TRBJ1-2
d_gene: .
abundance: few
v_gene: TRBV27

CDR3nt: TGCAGCGTTGAGGGACAGGGGGCATACGAGCAGTACTTC
CDR3aa: CSVEGQGAYEQYF
j_gene: TRBJ2-7
d_gene: TRBD1
abundance: many
v_gene: TRBV29-1

CDR3nt: TGTGCCAGCAGCCCGGACAGCGGGTTTGAAAAACTGTTTTTT
CDR3aa: CASSPDSGFEKLFF
j_gene: TRBJ1-4
d_gene: .
abundance: many
v_gene: TRBV7-2

CDR3nt: TGTGCCAGCACACCGGGACAGTCGGGGTCTCGCGAAAAACTGTTTTTT
CDR3aa: CASTPGQSGSREKLFF
j_gene: TRBJ1-4
d_gene: TRBD1
abundance: many
v_gene: TRBV2

CDR3nt: TGTGCCAGCAGCTTTATGGGGGGCCCGGCAGATACGCAGTATTTT
CDR3aa: CASSFMGGPADTQYF
j_gene: TRBJ2-3
d_gene: .
abundance: many
v_gene: TRBV7-8

CDR3nt: TGCAGTGCCGAGGGGGGACAGGAAGGGTATGGCTACACCTTC
CDR3aa: CSAEGGQEGYGYTF
j_gene: TRBJ1-2
d_gene: TRBD1
abundance: .
v_gene: TRBV20-1

CDR3nt: TGTGCCAGCTCATCTTCCCAAGGGGAGACCCAGTACTTC
CDR3aa: CASSSSQGETQYF
j_gene: TRBJ2-5
d_gene: .
abundance: .
v_gene: TRBV18

CDR3nt: TGTGCCAGCAGCTTTCGTGACAGGACGAACACCGGGGAGCTGTTTTTT
CDR3aa: CASSFRDRTNTGELFF
j_gene: TRBJ2-2
d_gene: .
abundance: .
v_gene: TRBV5-4

CDR3nt: TGTGCCAGCTCACCAAAAACGGGCCGGACTGAAGCTTTCTTT
CDR3aa: CASSPKTGRTEAFF
j_gene: TRBJ1-1
d_gene: .
abundance: many
v_gene: TRBV18

CDR3nt: TGTGCCAGCAGCTTAACGAGGGGAGATTCACCCCTCCACTTT
CDR3aa: CASSLTRGDSPLHF
j_gene: TRBJ1-6
d_gene: .
abundance: many
v_gene: TRBV7-9

CDR3nt: TGCGCCAGCACCTCAGATAGGGACTATGGCTACACCTTC
CDR3aa: CASTSDRDYGYTF
j_gene: TRBJ1-2
d_gene: .
abundance: .
v_gene: TRBV4-1

CDR3nt: TGTGCCAGCAGCCAAGACGAAACAGCATACGAGCAGTACTTC
CDR3aa: CASSQDETAYEQYF
j_gene: TRBJ2-7
d_gene: .
abundance: .
v_gene: TRBV3-1

CDR3nt: TGTGCCAGCAGCTTGAAGGGCTTCTCTGGAAACACCATATATTTT
CDR3aa: CASSLKGFSGNTIYF
j_gene: TRBJ1-3
d_gene: .
abundance: .
v_gene: TRBV5-6

CDR3nt: TGTGCCTGGAGTGCGCAAGGGGGCAATCAGCCCCAGCATTTT
CDR3aa: CAWSAQGGNQPQHF
j_gene: TRBJ1-5
d_gene: .
abundance: many
v_gene: TRBV30

CDR3nt: TGTGCCAGCAGTTCAGGGACAGCCTCTAATGAAAAACTGTTTTTT
CDR3aa: CASSSGTASNEKLFF
j_gene: TRBJ1-4
d_gene: TRBD1
abundance: many
v_gene: TRBV28

CDR3nt: TGTGCCAGCAGTTACGGAGGATCTGGGACTAGAAATGAGCAGTTCTTC
CDR3aa: CASSYGGSGTRNEQFF
j_gene: TRBJ2-1
d_gene: TRBD2
abundance: many
v_gene: TRBV27

CDR3nt: TGTGCCAGCAGTTTAGGGCCCGGGAGTGTCTTTTCGGGTAGTGAGCAGTCCTTC
CDR3aa: CASSLGPGSVFSGSEQSF
j_gene: TRBJ2-1
d_gene: .
abundance: few
v_gene: TRBV12-3/TRBV12-4

CDR3nt: TGTGCCAGCTCACCCCTCCCCTTGTACGAGCAGTACTTC
CDR3aa: CASSPLPLYEQYF
j_gene: TRBJ2-7
d_gene: .
abundance: many
v_gene: TRBV18

CDR3nt: TGTGCCTGCAGTCCCGGGACAGGGCTTGGGGGCAATGGCTACACCTTC
CDR3aa: CACSPGTGLGGNGYTF
j_gene: TRBJ1-2
d_gene: TRBD1
abundance: .
v_gene: TRBV14

CDR3nt: TGTGCCAGCAGCTCCTCCGGGACTAGAGTCTACGAGCAGTACTTC
CDR3aa: CASSSSGTRVYEQYF
j_gene: TRBJ2-7
d_gene: TRBD2
abundance: many
v_gene: TRBV7-9

CDR3nt: TGTGCCAGCAGCTTAGTGATTGGGATAGCGGGAGGTTACTCCTACAATGAGCAGTTCTTC
CDR3aa: CASSLVIGIAGGYSYNEQFF
j_gene: TRBJ2-1
d_gene: TRBD2
abundance: many
v_gene: TRBV11-2

CDR3nt: TGTGCCAGCAGTGAAAACCCGGGCATCGGTGGCTACACCTTC
CDR3aa: CASSENPGIGGYTF
j_gene: TRBJ1-2
d_gene: .
abundance: many
v_gene: TRBV2

CDR3nt: TGTGCCTACATAGCGGGTGGCTACGAGCAGTACTTC
CDR3aa: CAYIAGGYEQYF
j_gene: TRBJ2-7
d_gene: TRBD2
abundance: many
v_gene: TRBV30

CDR3nt: TGTGCCAGCAGCCTTCAGAATCGACAGGGGGCTGGAAACACCATATATTTT
CDR3aa: CASSLQNRQGAGNTIYF
j_gene: TRBJ1-3
d_gene: TRBD1
abundance: many
v_gene: TRBV4-2

CDR3nt: TGTGCCAGCAGCTTAGGGTATGGCACCGGGGAGCTGTTTTTT
CDR3aa: CASSLGYGTGELFF
j_gene: TRBJ2-2
d_gene: .
abundance: many
v_gene: TRBV7-9

CDR3nt: TGTGCCAGTAGTCTCACCGGGGGGGTACTGAATCAGCCCCAGCATTTT
CDR3aa: CASSLTGGVLNQPQHF
j_gene: TRBJ1-5
d_gene: .
abundance: many
v_gene: TRBV19

CDR3nt: TGCGCCAGCAGCCAATGGCTAGCGGGGGACTACAATGAGCAGTTCTTC
CDR3aa: CASSQWLAGDYNEQFF
j_gene: TRBJ2-1
d_gene: TRBD2
abundance: few
v_gene: TRBV4-1

CDR3nt: TGTGCCAGCGAGGCGGGAGGGATGAATGAGCAGTTCTTC
CDR3aa: CASEAGGMNEQFF
j_gene: TRBJ2-1
d_gene: TRBD2
abundance: .
v_gene: TRBV28